What follows is one T cell receptor (beta chain) and its context. Antigen specificity is unknown. The sample belongs to a study of cytomegalovirus exposure and HLA in healthy donors. Background on the study: Researchers previously reported finding 117 million unique TCR beta sequences from 150 million to 200 million T cells. Study findings and constraints: High sensitivity and specificity were reportedly achieved when the classifier diagnosed cytomegalovirus status. A later analysis found that most CMV-associated TCR beta chains appeared HLA-restricted. Researchers catalogued some 160 TCR beta chains as cytomegalovirus-associated.

Unmatched junction bases numbered 12, after V lost 6 bases and J lost 10 bases. From germline, CDR1 is MNHNY and CDR2 SVGAGI (reference sequence). The CDR3 sequence is 15 residues long. Amplification used 60 Vbeta primers and 13 Jbeta primers. The protocol was immunoSEQ multiplex PCR, while the TCRdb copy is restricted to in-frame clones and leaves out a portion. The sample shows under 200,000 clones, around 81% of them seen only once. V gene TRBV6-6 combines with J gene TRBJ1-6; 7 bases map to TRBD1. The sequenced sample was PBMCs. The clonotype was recovered from a woman in her thirties in good health and CMV-seropositive. The CDR3 DNA is TGTGCCAGCAGCCCTACGACAGGGCTTGGGTCACCCCTCCACTTT. The encoded protein is CASSPTTGLGSPLHF.